These T cell receptor beta chains were read from a single sample in a study of blood T cells in healthy people across ages. MiXCR, run by TCRdb on the 5' RACE reads, gives a single entry per CDR3 protein. The data show 850,000 to 950,000 distinct CDR3 sequences, 29% seen once. Material: blood. These receptors were obtained from a woman older than 75 in good health. Both conserved end residues are part of each CDR3. The D gene is left open where the match is weak. Expanded clones are given a class, and other clones once, few, many or no size at all.

V gene: TRBV5-5
clone size: once
CDR3 length: 15
D gene: -
J gene: TRBJ1-6
CDR3 protein: CASSSDASRDSPLHF
CDR3 DNA: TGTGCCAGCAGTTCGGACGCCTCTAGGGATTCACCCCTCCACTTT

V gene: TRBV29-1
clone size: -
CDR3 length: 13
D gene: -
J gene: TRBJ1-1
CDR3 protein: CSVHRGGGTEAFF
CDR3 DNA: TGCAGCGTCCACCGGGGGGGTGGCACTGAAGCTTTCTTT

V gene: TRBV28
clone size: many
CDR3 length: 15
D gene: TRBD1
J gene: TRBJ2-7
CDR3 protein: CASSFLGTGSYEQYF
CDR3 DNA: TGTGCCAGCAGTTTTCTAGGGACAGGCTCCTACGAGCAGTACTTC

V gene: TRBV28
clone size: -
CDR3 length: 14
D gene: -
J gene: TRBJ1-2
CDR3 protein: CASRVGAGGYGYTF
CDR3 DNA: TGTGCCAGCAGAGTTGGGGCAGGCGGGTATGGCTACACCTTC

V gene: TRBV29-1
clone size: many
CDR3 length: 13
D gene: TRBD2
J gene: TRBJ2-3
CDR3 protein: CSVEGGGTDTQYF
CDR3 DNA: TGCAGCGTTGAAGGGGGGGGTACAGATACGCAGTATTTT

V gene: TRBV12-3/TRBV12-4
clone size: -
CDR3 length: 14
D gene: -
J gene: TRBJ2-3
CDR3 protein: CASRDLMSTDTQYF
CDR3 DNA: TGTGCCAGCAGGGACTTGATGAGCACAGATACGCAGTATTTT

V gene: TRBV29-1
clone size: -
CDR3 length: 11
D gene: -
J gene: TRBJ2-7
CDR3 protein: CSVEEGREQYF
CDR3 DNA: TGCAGCGTTGAAGAGGGGCGCGAGCAGTACTTC

V gene: TRBV7-9
clone size: -
CDR3 length: 16
D gene: TRBD1
J gene: TRBJ1-2
CDR3 protein: CASSLAGTGGVDSYTF
CDR3 DNA: TGTGCCAGCAGCTTAGCCGGGACAGGGGGGGTGGACAGCTACACCTTC

V gene: TRBV3-1
clone size: many
CDR3 length: 11
D gene: -
J gene: TRBJ1-2
CDR3 protein: CASSHVHGYTF
CDR3 DNA: TGTGCCAGCAGCCATGTGCATGGCTACACCTTC

V gene: TRBV27
clone size: few
CDR3 length: 14
D gene: -
J gene: TRBJ1-1
CDR3 protein: CASSTVGAGTEAFF
CDR3 DNA: TGTGCCAGCAGTACGGTAGGGGCCGGCACTGAAGCTTTCTTT

V gene: TRBV5-6
clone size: many
CDR3 length: 16
D gene: -
J gene: TRBJ2-3
CDR3 protein: CASSLDGGASTDTQYF
CDR3 DNA: TGTGCCAGCAGCTTGGACGGCGGGGCCTCCACAGATACGCAGTATTTT

V gene: TRBV14
clone size: -
CDR3 length: 16
D gene: -
J gene: TRBJ1-1
CDR3 protein: CASSQEKGYGYHGAFF
CDR3 DNA: TGTGCCAGCAGCCAAGAAAAGGGGTATGGGTACCACGGGGCTTTCTTT

V gene: TRBV7-9
clone size: many
CDR3 length: 13
D gene: -
J gene: TRBJ2-1
CDR3 protein: CASSLDGGGEQFF
CDR3 DNA: TGTGCCAGCAGCTTAGATGGGGGAGGTGAGCAGTTCTTC

V gene: TRBV7-6
clone size: -
CDR3 length: 16
D gene: -
J gene: TRBJ2-7
CDR3 protein: CASSLRGAGDSYEQYF
CDR3 DNA: TGTGCCAGCAGCTTACGGGGGGCGGGGGACTCCTACGAGCAGTACTTC

V gene: TRBV30
clone size: -
CDR3 length: 16
D gene: TRBD1
J gene: TRBJ2-7
CDR3 protein: CAWSAGPGQGGNEQYF
CDR3 DNA: TGTGCCTGGAGTGCTGGGCCGGGACAGGGAGGGAATGAGCAGTACTTC

V gene: TRBV12-3/TRBV12-4
clone size: many
CDR3 length: 14
D gene: TRBD2
J gene: TRBJ2-3
CDR3 protein: CASTSWEGGDTQYF
CDR3 DNA: TGTGCCAGCACCTCGTGGGAGGGAGGCGATACGCAGTATTTT

V gene: TRBV3-1
clone size: many
CDR3 length: 16
D gene: TRBD2
J gene: TRBJ2-3
CDR3 protein: CASSQASGGNTDTQYF
CDR3 DNA: TGTGCCAGCAGCCAGGCTAGCGGGGGAAACACAGATACGCAGTATTTT

V gene: TRBV7-8
clone size: many
CDR3 length: 15
D gene: -
J gene: TRBJ2-5
CDR3 protein: CASSLVQPLQETQYF
CDR3 DNA: TGTGCCAGCAGCTTAGTCCAGCCGCTTCAAGAGACCCAGTACTTC

V gene: TRBV3-1
clone size: -
CDR3 length: 14
D gene: TRBD2
J gene: TRBJ2-5
CDR3 protein: CASSQDYRAGVPYF
CDR3 DNA: TGTGCCAGCAGCCAAGATTATAGAGCGGGGGTCCCGTACTTC

V gene: TRBV12-3/TRBV12-4
clone size: -
CDR3 length: 15
D gene: TRBD1
J gene: TRBJ2-3
CDR3 protein: CASSRQGRSTDVQYF
CDR3 DNA: TGTGCCAGCAGTCGACAGGGGCGAAGCACAGATGTGCAGTATTTT

V gene: TRBV27
clone size: -
CDR3 length: 16
D gene: TRBD1
J gene: TRBJ2-2
CDR3 protein: CAGTRGGQTNTGELFF
CDR3 DNA: TGTGCCGGCACCCGTGGGGGACAGACGAACACCGGGGAGCTGTTTTTT

V gene: TRBV20-1
clone size: many
CDR3 length: 14
D gene: -
J gene: TRBJ2-5
CDR3 protein: CSAQQAEPPRAQYF
CDR3 DNA: TGCAGTGCTCAACAGGCGGAACCTCCCAGGGCCCAGTACTTC

V gene: TRBV20-1
clone size: few
CDR3 length: 14
D gene: TRBD1
J gene: TRBJ2-7
CDR3 protein: CSARRDRRTYEQYF
CDR3 DNA: TGCAGTGCTAGGAGGGACAGGCGCACCTACGAGCAGTACTTC

V gene: TRBV15
clone size: many
CDR3 length: 18
D gene: -
J gene: TRBJ1-5
CDR3 protein: CATSRDKKRMDSNQPQHF
CDR3 DNA: TGTGCCACCAGCAGAGATAAAAAACGTATGGATAGCAATCAGCCCCAGCATTTT

V gene: TRBV2
clone size: -
CDR3 length: 15
D gene: -
J gene: TRBJ2-3
CDR3 protein: CASRRGAREKDTQYF
CDR3 DNA: TGTGCCAGCAGAAGGGGGGCAAGGGAAAAAGATACGCAGTATTTT

V gene: TRBV6-5
clone size: once
CDR3 length: 13
D gene: -
J gene: TRBJ1-2
CDR3 protein: CASSSGGADGYTF
CDR3 DNA: TGTGCCAGCAGCTCCGGGGGCGCGGATGGCTACACCTTC

V gene: TRBV7-8
clone size: -
CDR3 length: 16
D gene: -
J gene: TRBJ2-6
CDR3 protein: CASSLKVVPGANVLTF
CDR3 DNA: TGTGCCAGCAGCTTGAAGGTCGTTCCTGGGGCCAACGTCCTGACTTTC

V gene: TRBV12-3/TRBV12-4
clone size: few
CDR3 length: 13
D gene: -
J gene: TRBJ2-7
CDR3 protein: CTSSFYNAYEQYF
CDR3 DNA: TGTACCAGCAGTTTTTACAATGCCTACGAGCAGTACTTC

V gene: TRBV20-1
clone size: -
CDR3 length: 14
D gene: -
J gene: TRBJ1-2
CDR3 protein: CSASDTKGGYGYTF
CDR3 DNA: TGCAGCGCTAGTGATACCAAGGGGGGATATGGCTACACCTTC

V gene: TRBV14
clone size: many
CDR3 length: 12
D gene: -
J gene: TRBJ2-5
CDR3 protein: CASSQVGPTQYF
CDR3 DNA: TGTGCCAGCAGCCAAGTGGGTCCGACCCAGTACTTC

V gene: TRBV20-1
clone size: few
CDR3 length: 16
D gene: -
J gene: TRBJ1-6
CDR3 protein: CSARESGKVHNSPLHF
CDR3 DNA: TGCAGTGCTAGAGAATCCGGGAAAGTTCATAATTCACCCCTCCACTTT

V gene: TRBV12-3/TRBV12-4
clone size: many
CDR3 length: 15
D gene: -
J gene: TRBJ1-2
CDR3 protein: CASSVALRAYYGYTF
CDR3 DNA: TGTGCCAGCAGCGTAGCCCTCAGGGCTTACTATGGCTACACCTTC

V gene: TRBV6-5
clone size: many
CDR3 length: 17
D gene: -
J gene: TRBJ2-3
CDR3 protein: CASSWLRGREGTDTQYF
CDR3 DNA: TGTGCCAGCAGTTGGCTCCGGGGCAGGGAAGGCACAGATACGCAGTATTTT

V gene: TRBV14
clone size: few
CDR3 length: 12
D gene: -
J gene: TRBJ2-3
CDR3 protein: CASGPPADTQYF
CDR3 DNA: TGTGCCAGTGGTCCGCCGGCAGATACGCAGTATTTT

V gene: TRBV20-1
clone size: many
CDR3 length: 11
D gene: -
J gene: TRBJ1-2
CDR3 protein: CSASSGYGYTF
CDR3 DNA: TGCAGTGCTAGTTCGGGGTATGGCTACACCTTC

V gene: TRBV7-2
clone size: many
CDR3 length: 16
D gene: TRBD2
J gene: TRBJ2-1
CDR3 protein: CASSPRGTSGNNEQFF
CDR3 DNA: TGTGCCAGCAGCCCCCGTGGGACTAGCGGTAACAATGAGCAGTTCTTC

V gene: TRBV6-5
clone size: many
CDR3 length: 17
D gene: TRBD1
J gene: TRBJ2-1
CDR3 protein: CASSYLQGGSSYNEQFF
CDR3 DNA: TGTGCCAGCAGTTACTTACAGGGGGGATCGTCCTACAATGAGCAGTTCTTC

V gene: TRBV4-2
clone size: many
CDR3 length: 17
D gene: -
J gene: TRBJ1-5
CDR3 protein: CASSQGVMGYSNQPQHF
CDR3 DNA: TGTGCCAGCAGCCAAGGGGTCATGGGATATAGCAATCAGCCCCAGCATTTT

V gene: TRBV9
clone size: -
CDR3 length: 14
D gene: -
J gene: TRBJ2-1
CDR3 protein: CASSQTQGTTAQFF
CDR3 DNA: TGTGCCAGCAGCCAAACCCAGGGGACTACGGCGCAGTTCTTC

V gene: TRBV7-2
clone size: -
CDR3 length: 16
D gene: TRBD2
J gene: TRBJ2-1
CDR3 protein: CASTDTGTSGFNEQFF
CDR3 DNA: TGTGCCAGCACCGACACTGGGACTAGCGGGTTTAATGAGCAGTTCTTC

V gene: TRBV20-1
clone size: few
CDR3 length: 13
D gene: -
J gene: TRBJ1-2
CDR3 protein: CSARDLVIYGYTF
CDR3 DNA: TGCAGTGCTAGAGATCTTGTAATCTATGGCTACACCTTC

V gene: TRBV29-1
clone size: -
CDR3 length: 15
D gene: TRBD2
J gene: TRBJ2-7
CDR3 protein: CSVTQREGLLYEQYF
CDR3 DNA: TGCAGCGTCACCCAGCGGGAGGGCCTCCTCTACGAGCAGTACTTC

V gene: TRBV7-2
clone size: few
CDR3 length: 14
D gene: TRBD2
J gene: TRBJ2-3
CDR3 protein: CASRSGTNTDTQYF
CDR3 DNA: TGTGCCAGCAGGTCCGGGACTAACACAGATACGCAGTATTTT

V gene: TRBV3-1
clone size: many
CDR3 length: 17
D gene: TRBD2
J gene: TRBJ2-4
CDR3 protein: CASSQGTSGGGKNIQYF
CDR3 DNA: TGTGCCAGCAGCCAAGGGACTAGCGGGGGAGGCAAAAACATTCAGTACTTC

V gene: TRBV27
clone size: many
CDR3 length: 13
D gene: -
J gene: TRBJ1-4
CDR3 protein: CASRRGLNEKLFF
CDR3 DNA: TGTGCCAGCAGGCGGGGCCTTAATGAAAAACTGTTTTTT

V gene: TRBV5-6
clone size: many
CDR3 length: 19
D gene: TRBD2
J gene: TRBJ2-3
CDR3 protein: CASSLIGLAGAASTDTQYF
CDR3 DNA: TGTGCCAGCAGCTTGATAGGACTAGCGGGGGCCGCTAGCACAGATACGCAGTATTTT

V gene: TRBV3-1
clone size: many
CDR3 length: 16
D gene: TRBD2
J gene: TRBJ2-5
CDR3 protein: CASSQVGLARQETQYF
CDR3 DNA: TGTGCCAGCAGCCAAGTAGGACTAGCGAGACAAGAGACCCAGTACTTC